Below, one T cell receptor (beta chain) is given with its context. Its antigen is unidentified. Per germline, CDR1 LGHDT and CDR2 YNNKEL (reference sequence). The CDR3 has 16 amino acids. Trimming at V came to 4 bases and at J to 2 bases, leaving 7 bases not matched to a gene. Noted time point: newly diagnosed GD, antithyroid drugs for less than 3 months. Generation of the TCR library employed RNA extracted from PBMCs. These data are taken from a study of regulatory T cells in long-lasting Graves disease. Overall study results and limits: Accuracy was possibly reduced by small sample size. TRBV28, TRBJ1-2 and TRBJ2-5 emerged as the favored segments in persistent disease.

Arm-PCR with iRepertoire HTBI primers amplified the CDR3 regions for these TCR beta libraries. MiXCR was run by TCRdb on the multiplex PCR reads, yielding one entry per CDR3 protein. In the table there are around 480,000 distinct CDR3 sequences, about 15% of which are singletons. The data were also submitted as part of a second study, on T cells in Graves' hyperthyroidism and ophthalmopathy. From that paper: HTBI primers were employed in a first-round RT-PCR of the TCR CDR3.

The genes are TRBV3-1 and TRBJ2-1; 8 bases agree with TRBD1. This TCR came from a woman aged 40 to 65 with Graves disease. The material was peripheral blood mononuclear cells (PBMCs), obtained at new diagnosis, from a patient treated with antithyroid drugs. Written as DNA, the CDR3 is TGTGCCAGCAGCCGCGGACAGGGACAGCCCTACAATGAGCAGTTCTTC. Translating gives CASSRGQGQPYNEQFF.